This T cell receptor beta chain was sequenced for a study of somatic mutations in cytotoxic T cells in rheumatoid arthritis. Measured with immunoSEQ multiplex PCR; TCRdb has only the in-frame clones, and not every one. The sample has tens of thousands of clones, about 83% seen once; the top ten hold around 14%. This CDR3 is built from 13 residues. Trimming removed 2 bases from V and 2 bases from J, with 4 bases in between. The V gene's germline CDR1 is SGDLS and CDR2 YYNGEE. Source material: CD8+ T cells sorted from blood. The clonotype comes from an adult with rheumatoid arthritis. The J gene is TRBJ2-2, the V gene TRBV9; no reliable D call. The chain's CDR3 is CASSVENTGELFF. CDR3 nucleotide sequence: TGTGCCAGCAGCGTTGAAAACACCGGGGAGCTGTTTTTT.